The entry below gives a single TCR beta chain sequence along with its context. CDR1 and CDR2 from the germline V gene are MDHEN and SYDVKM. V shed 5 bases, J shed 6 bases, and the junction held 7 bases outside the gene matches. The CDR3 is 14 amino acids. These data originate in a study of blood T cell repertoires in COVID-19. About the study: The samples span acute and convalescent COVID-19 from the United States, Italy and Spain. T cells, B-cell-depleted T cells, or PBMCs supplied cDNA or gDNA.

Exposed participants encountered a COVID-19 case during the 2 weeks preceding study entry. Repertoires were generated with immunoSEQ multiplex PCR, while TCRdb's copy carries only in-frame clones and drops some. The sample holds 270,000 or so clones, less than 95% seen once. The origin of this receptor is a man aged 40-49 years who had been exposed to COVID-19. The sequencing sample was made of PBMCs or T cells enriched from blood (not recorded which). The V gene is TRBV28, the J gene TRBJ1-5, with TRBD1 matching over 7 bases. CDR3 sequence (DNA): TGTGCCAGCAGTCCTAGACAGGGCTTTCAGCCCCAGCATTTT. Translating gives CASSPRQGFQPQHF.